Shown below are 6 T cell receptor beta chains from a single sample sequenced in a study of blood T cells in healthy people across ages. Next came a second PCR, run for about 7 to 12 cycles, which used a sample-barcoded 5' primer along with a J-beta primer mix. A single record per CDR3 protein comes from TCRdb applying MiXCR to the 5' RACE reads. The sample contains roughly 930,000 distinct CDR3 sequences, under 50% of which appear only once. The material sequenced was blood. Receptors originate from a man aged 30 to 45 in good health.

The CDR3 loop is CASSLNVRTQQETQYF. The CDR3 DNA sequence: TGCGCCAGCAGCTTGAATGTGAGGACTCAACAAGAGACCCAGTACTTC. This chain joins TRBV5-1 and TRBJ2-5; possible D gene TRBD2, 5 bases. The CDR3 is made up of 16 amino acids. Per germline, CDR1 SGHRS and CDR2 YFSETQ. The V gene lost 1 base and the J gene lost 2 bases, with 15 bases spanning the gap.

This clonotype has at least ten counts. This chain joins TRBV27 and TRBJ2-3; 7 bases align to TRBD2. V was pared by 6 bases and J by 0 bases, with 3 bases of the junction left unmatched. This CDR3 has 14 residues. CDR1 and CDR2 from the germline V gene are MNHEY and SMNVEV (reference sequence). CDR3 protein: CASRSGTSTDTQYF. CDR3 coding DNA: TGTGCCAGCAGAAGCGGGACTAGCACAGATACGCAGTATTTT.

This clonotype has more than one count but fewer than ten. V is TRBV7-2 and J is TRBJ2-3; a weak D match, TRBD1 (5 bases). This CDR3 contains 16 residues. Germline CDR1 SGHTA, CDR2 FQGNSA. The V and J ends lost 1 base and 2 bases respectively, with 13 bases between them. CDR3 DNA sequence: TGTGCCAGCAGCTTAGATTCCGGACACCTCACAGATACGCAGTATTTT. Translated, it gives CASSLDSGHLTDTQYF.

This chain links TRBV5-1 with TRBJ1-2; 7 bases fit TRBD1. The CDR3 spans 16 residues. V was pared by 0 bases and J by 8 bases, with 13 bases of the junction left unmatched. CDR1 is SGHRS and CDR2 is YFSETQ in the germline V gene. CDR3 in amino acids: CASSLATGAKAGGYTF. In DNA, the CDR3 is TGCGCCAGCAGCTTGGCCACAGGGGCGAAGGCTGGGGGCTACACCTTC.

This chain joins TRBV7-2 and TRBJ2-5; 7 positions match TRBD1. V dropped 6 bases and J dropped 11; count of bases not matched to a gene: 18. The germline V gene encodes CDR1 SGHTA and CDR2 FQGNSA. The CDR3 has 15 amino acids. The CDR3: CASRPQGPIMGEQYF. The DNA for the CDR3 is TGTGCCAGCAGACCACAGGGGCCTATTATGGGGGAGCAGTACTTC.

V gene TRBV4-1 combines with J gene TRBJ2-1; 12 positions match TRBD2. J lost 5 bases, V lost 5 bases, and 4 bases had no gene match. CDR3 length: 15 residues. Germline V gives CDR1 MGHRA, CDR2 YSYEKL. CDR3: CASSTSGGFDNEQFF. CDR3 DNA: TGCGCCAGCAGCACTAGCGGGGGGTTCGACAATGAGCAGTTCTTC.